The 9 T cell receptor beta chains below come from one sample, sequenced in a study of technical replicates of blood from several donors. Assay: immunoSEQ multiplex PCR; the TCRdb copy retains only in-frame clones and omits some. In the table there are under 100,000 clones, nearly 97% of which are singletons. Sequencing was performed on T cells isolated from PBMCs. Receptors originate from a human donor in good health.

The chain recombines TRBV29-1 with TRBJ2-7; 8 bases map to TRBD2. This CDR3 region has 13 residues. Germline-derived CDR1 and CDR2 are SQVTM and ANQGSEA. The junction had 5 bases not matched to a gene; V was cut back by 4 bases and J by 3 bases. The CDR3 DNA follows: TGCAGCGTTGCTCTTAGCGGGGTCTACGAGCAGTACTTC. Its translation is CSVALSGVYEQYF.

The chain combines TRBV30 with TRBJ2-7; 11 nucleotides agree with TRBD1. Germline V gene data show CDR1 as GTSNPN and CDR2 as SVGIG (reference sequence). The CDR3 consists of 14 residues. Trimming took 1 base from V and 4 from J; bases not matched to a gene: 3. CDR3 in amino acids: CAWSGWDRGYEQYF. The CDR3 DNA sequence: TGTGCCTGGAGTGGATGGGACAGGGGGTACGAGCAGTACTTC.

V and J are TRBV18 and TRBJ2-2; 9 bases are a match to TRBD2. The germline V gene has CDR1 KGHSH and CDR2 LQKENI. The CDR3 consists of 16 residues. With 3 bases clipped from V and 5 bases from J, the junction kept 7 bases outside the gene matches. CDR3 protein: CASSPKGLASTGELFF. CDR3 coding DNA: TGTGCCAGCTCACCCAAGGGACTAGCTTCTACCGGGGAGCTGTTTTTT.

This clone was seen a handful of times. The J gene is TRBJ2-1, the V gene TRBV10-3; 8 bases are a match to TRBD2. The CDR3 is 16 residues long. The germline V gene has CDR1 ENHRY and CDR2 SYGVKD. V lost 1 base to trimming and J lost 3 bases; unmatched junction nucleotides: 5. In nucleotides, the CDR3 is TGTGCCATCAGTGAGTTTGGTAGCGGGAACTACAATGAGCAGTTCTTC. Translation: CAISEFGSGNYNEQFF.

The genes are TRBV5-4 and TRBJ2-2; 9 bases align to TRBD1. The CDR3 contains 16 residues. V shed 1 base, J shed 6 bases, and the junction held 7 bases outside the gene matches. In germline, CDR1 is SGHNT, CDR2 YYREEE (reference sequence). The CDR3 is CASSLTGTGFSGELFF. In nucleotides, the CDR3 is TGTGCCAGCAGCTTGACCGGGACAGGGTTTTCCGGGGAGCTGTTTTTT.

V usage is TRBV29-1 and J usage is TRBJ1-1; D possibly corresponds to TRBD1 (5 bases). The CDR3 is 13 amino acids. V was pared by 6 bases and J by 5 bases, with 16 bases between. Germline V gene lookup returns CDR1 SQVTM and CDR2 ANQGSEA. CDR3 loop: CSVDTQEGTEAFF. In nucleotides, the CDR3 is TGCAGCGTGGATACACAGGAGGGGACTGAAGCTTTCTTT.

The chain is built from TRBV2 and TRBJ2-5, with D possibly matching TRBD1 (6 bases). In germline, CDR1 is SNHLY, CDR2 FYNNEI. This CDR3 has 16 amino acids. Trimming took 4 bases from V and 5 from J, leaving 20 bases between them. The CDR3 here is CASSGKPGHSGETQYF. For the CDR3, the DNA is TGTGCCAGCAGTGGTAAACCGGGACACTCTGGGGAGACCCAGTACTTC.

The chain combines TRBV19 with TRBJ2-1; 13 nucleotides line up with TRBD2. V gave up 9 bases and J gave up 8 bases; unmatched junction bases: 13. CDR1 LNHDA and CDR2 SQIVND come from the germline V gene (reference sequence). The CDR3 runs 16 residues. This chain's CDR3 is CASLGPGLAGHYEQFF. CDR3 coding DNA: TGTGCCAGCTTAGGACCGGGACTAGCGGGGCATTATGAGCAGTTCTTC. The whole variable domain, remainder taken from reference TRBV19 and TRBJ2-1, is DGGITQSPKYLFRKEGQNVTLSCEQNLNHDAMYWYRQDPGQGLRLIYYSQIVNDFQKGDIAEGYSVSREKKESFPLTVTSAQKNPTAFYLCASLGPGLAGHYEQFFGPGTRLTVL.

The chain carries TRBV28 and TRBJ2-7, with 10 positions matching TRBD2. V lost 5 bases, J lost 5 bases, and 21 bases stayed unmatched. The CDR3 length is 19 residues. Per germline, CDR1 MDHEN and CDR2 SYDVKM. This CDR3 is CASSRPPVEREGQRDEQYF. CDR3 DNA: TGTGCCAGCAGTAGACCTCCGGTGGAGCGGGAGGGCCAGAGGGACGAGCAGTACTTC.